This entry lists 10 T cell receptor beta chains sequenced from one sample in a study of Ad26.COV2.S vaccination and SARS-CoV-2 variants. The assay was immunoSEQ multiplex PCR, and TCRdb's table has in-frame clones only and misses some. The table lists roughly 380,000 clones, roughly 84% of them singletons. Treatment meaning: 15 to 20 received Ad26.COV2.S at low or high dose, single or two shots; several received placebo; per-sample allocation not given. The samples date from day 63 after the first vaccine or placebo injection. Sequences were derived from peripheral blood, sampled in a trial of Ad26.COV2.S vaccine versus placebo. The receptors come from a person aged 18-65 years who received the Ad26.COV2.S COVID-19 vaccine or a placebo.

The J gene is TRBJ1-3, the V gene TRBV7-3, with unresolved D. CDR1 is SGHTA, CDR2 FQGTGA, per germline. The V gene lost 5 bases and the J gene lost 0 bases, with 5 bases spanning the gap. The CDR3 length is 13 residues. The CDR3 bases are TGTGCCAGCAGCGGGGACTCTGGAAACACCATATATTTT. As protein: CASSGDSGNTIYF.

The chain uses TRBV7-9 and TRBJ1-1; no definite D call. Germline assignment: CDR1 SEHNR and CDR2 FQNEAQ (reference sequence). The CDR3 is 14 residues long. Trimming removed 5 bases at V and 0 bases at J, with 10 bases between. The CDR3 region is CASSTAEMNTEAFF. In nucleotides, the CDR3 is TGTGCCAGCAGCACGGCAGAAATGAACACTGAAGCTTTCTTT.

The chain recombines TRBV4-1 with TRBJ2-7; no clear D. Trimming cost V 1 base and J 0 bases, with 7 bases left between them. Germline loops: CDR1 MGHRA, CDR2 YSYEKL. The CDR3 length is 14 residues. CDR3 in DNA: TGCGCCAGCAGCCAAGGACCGAGCTCCTACGAGCAGTACTTC. This sequence encodes CASSQGPSSYEQYF.

The gene calls are TRBV6-4 and TRBJ2-3, with TRBD2 as a possible D gene (6 bases). Trimming left V 5 bases short and J 0 bases short, with 12 bases between. The germline V gene has CDR1 MRHNA and CDR2 SNTAGT. The CDR3 consists of 15 residues. The CDR3 bases are TGTGCCAGCAGTCCGCGGGGACCTAGCACAGATACGCAGTATTTT. Translated: CASSPRGPSTDTQYF.

The gene calls are TRBV7-9 and TRBJ1-4, with D perhaps matching TRBD1 (6 bases). CDR1 is SEHNR, CDR2 FQNEAQ, per germline (reference sequence). This CDR3 has 13 amino acids. CDR3 sequence (DNA): TGTGCGTTCCCAGGGGCAACTAATGAAAAACTGTTTTTT. It translates to CAFPGATNEKLFF.

This chain joins TRBV29-1 and TRBJ1-3, with D perhaps TRBD1 (5 bases). Trimming removed 1 base at V and 0 bases at J, with 10 bases between. CDR3 size: 15 residues. Germline loops: CDR1 SQVTM, CDR2 ANQGSEA. CDR3 sequence: CSVEGREDSGNTIYF. CDR3 sequence (DNA): TGCAGCGTTGAAGGCAGGGAAGACTCTGGAAACACCATATATTTT.

V is TRBV3-1 (or the pseudogene TRBV3-2) and J is TRBJ1-4; tentative D call: TRBD1 (5 bases). From germline, CDR1 is LGHDT and CDR2 YNNKEL (reference sequence). This CDR3 region has 15 residues. The ends were cut back, 4 bases at V and 6 bases at J, with 15 bases in the middle. CDR3 bases: TGTGCCAGCAGCCCGGAGGCAGGGAGGGATGAAAAACTGTTTTTT. Protein product: CASSPEAGRDEKLFF.

The chain employs TRBV6-5 and TRBJ2-7; D might be TRBD1 or TRBD2, each matching 5 bases. This CDR3 is built from 14 residues. Germline CDR1 MNHEY, CDR2 SVGAGI. V shed 6 bases and J shed 0 bases, with 12 bases lying between them. This chain's CDR3 is CASRSEGSSYEQYF. CDR3 sequence (DNA): TGTGCCAGCAGATCCGAGGGGAGCTCCTACGAGCAGTACTTC.

The genes are TRBV13 and TRBJ2-3; no clear D gene. CDR1 is PRHDT and CDR2 is FYEKMQ in the germline V gene (reference sequence). Deletions cut 0 bases from V and 6 bases from J, with 4 bases between. CDR3 length: 12 residues. In DNA, the CDR3 is TGTGCCAGCAGCTTAGGGAAGGATACGCAGTATTTT. This sequence encodes CASSLGKDTQYF. Based on the CDR3 plus reference TRBV13 and TRBJ2-3, the full variable domain is AAGVIQSPRHLIKEKRETATLKCYPIPRHDTVYWYQQGPGQDPQFLISFYEKMQSDKGSIPDRFSAQQFSDYHSELNMSSLELGDSALYFCASSLGKDTQYFGPGTRLTVL.

This clone came up a few times. The CDR3 protein is CASSSEDRAYEQYF. The CDR3 DNA sequence: TGTGCCAGCAGTTCAGAGGACAGAGCCTACGAGCAGTACTTC. The chain uses TRBV28 and TRBJ2-7; D is possibly TRBD1 (6 bases). Germline V gives CDR1 MDHEN, CDR2 SYDVKM. The CDR3 is 14 residues long. The V and J ends lost 4 bases and 2 bases respectively, with 12 bases between them.